What follows are 20 T cell receptor beta chains derived from one specimen sequenced in a study of vaccination and CD4 T cells after COVID-19. TCRdb itself ran the PCR reads through MiXCR, one entry per CDR3 protein. Among roughly 22,000 distinct CDR3 sequences, under 75% were seen once, and the ten largest hold approximately 0.99%. The sample here was CD4+ T cells from blood, taken before SARS-CoV-2 vaccination. Receptor source: a human donor who had recovered from COVID-19.

This clonotype was detected only a few times. CDR3 in amino acids: CSATRGLNQPQHF. For the CDR3, the DNA is TGCAGTGCTACCAGGGGCCTCAATCAGCCCCAGCATTTT. This chain joins TRBV20-1 and TRBJ1-5, with D tentatively TRBD1 (6 bases). Germline values: CDR1 DFQATT, CDR2 SNEGSKA (reference sequence). This CDR3 contains 13 residues. V lost 4 bases, J lost 3 bases, and 10 bases lay in between.

The table lists this clonotype with a few counts. As DNA, the CDR3 is TGCAGTGCTTGGGACAGGGGGCAAGATGGCTACACCTTC. It yields the protein CSAWDRGQDGYTF. The chain employs TRBV20-1 and TRBJ1-2, with 12 bases identical to TRBD1. The ends lost 5 bases at V and 6 bases at J; junction bases unmatched: 4. Germline V lookup: CDR1 DFQATT, CDR2 SNEGSKA (reference sequence). This CDR3 has 13 residues.

This clonotype appeared a few times. V usage is TRBV6-1 and J usage is TRBJ2-7; D ambiguous. V lost 10 bases, J lost 4 bases, and 11 bases lay in between. The CDR3 length is 11 residues. CDR1 is MNHNS, CDR2 SASEGT, per germline. The CDR3 nucleotides read TGTGCCACCCGGGTTGCTTACGAGCAGTACTTC. Its translation: CATRVAYEQYF.

The chain employs TRBV20-1 and TRBJ2-7; D uncertain. The germline V and J ends were trimmed by 5 bases and 2 bases, with 7 bases remaining between them. Germline V lookup: CDR1 DFQATT, CDR2 SNEGSKA (reference sequence). The CDR3 has 11 amino acids. The CDR3 loop reads CSADGTYEQYF. The CDR3, as DNA: TGCAGTGCTGACGGAACCTACGAGCAGTACTTC.

In this sample, this clonotype turned up once. V gene TRBV21-1 combines with J gene TRBJ1-1; TRBD1, the table's D call, lacks a check against the DNA. TRBV21-1 is noted as a pseudogene. CDR3 length: 13 residues. In DNA form, the CDR3 reads TGTGCCAGCAGCGGGACACTGAACACTGAAGCTTTCTTT. Translated, it gives CASSGTLNTEAFF.

The chain is built from TRBV20-1 and TRBJ1-5, with D possibly TRBD1 on 5 matching bases. Germline CDR1 reads DFQATT; CDR2 reads SNEGSKA (reference sequence). Trimming took off 6 bases at V and 2 bases at J, with 14 bases between the two ends. The CDR3 has 14 residues. This CDR3 is CSAGDPGGNQPQHF. Here the CDR3 DNA reads TGCAGTGCCGGGGACCCGGGGGGCAATCAGCCCCAGCATTTT.

The V call is TRBV19, the J call TRBJ1-5; tentative D call: TRBD1 (6 bases). CDR1 and CDR2 from the germline V gene are LNHDA and SQIVND (reference sequence). V was shortened by 4 bases and J by 4 bases, with 17 bases between the two germline ends. The CDR3 is made up of 16 amino acids. CDR3 in amino acids: CASSSPGQPGNQPQHF. The CDR3 DNA follows: TGTGCCAGTAGTAGCCCTGGACAGCCAGGTAATCAGCCCCAGCATTTT.

The V call is TRBV25-1, the J call TRBJ1-5; 7 bases fit TRBD1. The trim removed 5 bases at V and 7 bases at J, leaving 8 bases unmatched. Germline CDR1 reads MGHDK; CDR2 reads SYGVNS. The CDR3 runs 14 residues. The CDR3 reads CASSRDRSGQPQHF. The CDR3 DNA follows: TGTGCCAGCAGTCGGGACAGATCTGGCCAGCCCCAGCATTTT.

The CDR3 spells CASSSITPSNQPQHF. CDR3 nucleotide sequence: TGTGCCAGCAGTTCCATTACACCTAGCAATCAGCCCCAGCATTTT. V is TRBV6-2 or TRBV6-3 and J is TRBJ1-5, with D unresolved. The CDR3 is 15 amino acids. Germline V lookup: CDR1 MNHEY, CDR2 SVGEGT. V lost 4 bases and J lost 0, with 10 bases in between.

This rearrangement joins TRBV6-2 or TRBV6-3 to TRBJ1-1; D is perhaps TRBD1 (6 bases). Trimming removed 2 bases from V and 5 bases from J, with 12 bases in between. The CDR3 loop spans 14 amino acids. Germline V gene data show CDR1 as MNHEY and CDR2 as SVGEGT. CDR3: CASSYGGASTEAFF. The DNA of the CDR3 is TGTGCCAGCAGTTACGGGGGGGCAAGTACTGAAGCTTTCTTT.

This clonotype appeared a single time. The chain uses TRBV19 and TRBJ2-3; 8 bases agree with TRBD1. The V and J ends lost 7 bases and 1 base, in that order; junction bases with no gene match: 7. This CDR3 region has 15 residues. Germline lookup yields CDR1 LNHDA and CDR2 SQIVND (reference sequence). CDR3 protein: CASTGDRIRTDTQYF. Here the CDR3 DNA reads TGTGCCAGTACAGGGGACAGGATCCGCACAGATACGCAGTATTTT.

The chain joins TRBV2 to TRBJ2-5, with 7 bases fitting TRBD1. Germline CDR1 reads SNHLY; CDR2 reads FYNNEI. Losses at the gene ends were 7 bases for V and 4 bases for J; bases not matched to a gene: 9. The CDR3 has 14 amino acids. CDR3 in amino acids: CASIEGASTETQYF. CDR3 sequence (DNA): TGTGCCAGCATTGAGGGGGCGTCAACAGAGACCCAGTACTTC.

This CDR3 is CASSTLTGRSTDTQYF. In nucleotides, the CDR3 is TGTGCCAGCAGTACCTTGACAGGAAGAAGCACAGATACGCAGTATTTT. The V and J genes are TRBV6-1 and TRBJ2-3; TRBD1 is a possible D gene (6 bases). Germline loops: CDR1 MNHNS, CDR2 SASEGT. This CDR3 contains 16 residues. V lost 5 bases, J lost 0 bases, and 15 bases lay in between.

This clonotype showed up just a few times. The rearrangement links TRBV12-3 or TRBV12-4 to TRBJ2-5, with TRBD2 as a possible D gene (5 bases). V lost 5 bases to trimming and J lost 4 bases, with 14 bases between them. The CDR3 sequence is 14 residues long. CDR3 sequence (DNA): TGTGCCAGCAGTCTCTTTGGGAGCGGAGAGACCCAGTACTTC. Encoded protein: CASSLFGSGETQYF.

The CDR3 spells CASSFWGDTDTQYF. The CDR3, as DNA: TGTGCCAGCAGCTTTTGGGGAGACACAGATACGCAGTATTTT. J is TRBJ2-3 and V is TRBV5-5; the D gene is possibly TRBD2 (5 bases). The CDR3 sequence is 14 residues long. Germline-derived CDR1 and CDR2 are SGHKS and YYEKEE (reference sequence). V was pared by 2 bases and J by 2 bases, with 9 bases between. Combining the CDR3 with reference TRBV5-5 and TRBJ2-3 gives the whole variable domain DAGVTQSPTHLIKTRGQQVTLRCSPISGHKSVSWYQQVLGQGPQFIFQYYEKEERGRGNFPDRFSARQFPNYSSELNVNALLLGDSALYLCASSFWGDTDTQYFGPGTRLTVL.

This rearrangement joins TRBV30 to TRBJ2-3; a weak D match, TRBD2 (6 bases). This CDR3 region has 16 residues. Germline V gene data show CDR1 as GTSNPN and CDR2 as SVGIG (reference sequence). Trimming cost V 5 bases and J 5 bases, with 23 bases left between them. The CDR3 loop is CAWGGFGAQYGDTQYF. The CDR3, as DNA: TGTGCCTGGGGGGGGTTCGGGGCTCAGTATGGAGATACGCAGTATTTT. The variable domain in full, with the rest retrieved from reference TRBV30 and TRBJ2-3, is SQTIHQWPATLVQPVGSPLSLECTVEGTSNPNLYWYRQAAGRGLQLLFYSVGIGQISSEVPQNLSASRPQDRQFILSSKKLLLSDSGFYLCAWGGFGAQYGDTQYFGPGTRLTVL.

The V and J genes are TRBV29-1 and TRBJ2-7, with 10 bases fitting TRBD2. Germline-derived CDR1 and CDR2 are SQVTM and ANQGSEA. Trimming removed 7 bases from V and 3 bases from J; junction bases left unmatched: 6. This CDR3 has 13 residues. DNA of the CDR3: TGCAGCGCCGGGACTAGCGAATACTACGAGCAGTACTTC. Amino acids: CSAGTSEYYEQYF.

The chain has TRBV6-2 or TRBV6-3 and TRBJ2-7; 11 nucleotides align to TRBD2. CDR3 size: 16 residues. The J segment lost 8 bases and the V segment lost 10 bases, leaving 19 bases of the junction unmatched. In germline, CDR1 is MNHEY, CDR2 SVGEGT. This CDR3 is CATEGRIATSGIKQYF. The CDR3 DNA reads as TGTGCCACCGAAGGACGCATCGCGACTAGCGGGATTAAGCAGTACTTC.

There are a few counts of this clonotype. J is TRBJ1-2 and V is TRBV20-1; a weak D match, TRBD1 (6 bases). The CDR3 runs 13 residues. The ends were cut back, 0 bases at V and 8 bases at J, with 13 bases in the middle. Germline CDR1 reads DFQATT; CDR2 reads SNEGSKA (reference sequence). CDR3 nucleotides: TGCAGTGCTAGAGATGTCAGGGGAGAAGGCTACACCTTC. This codes for CSARDVRGEGYTF.

The rearrangement links TRBV7-2 to TRBJ2-3, with 10 nucleotides matching TRBD2. This CDR3 is 18 amino acids long. Germline V gene data show CDR1 as SGHTA and CDR2 as FQGNSA. V trimming: 1 base; J trimming: 3 bases; junction bases outside the gene matches: 10. The CDR3 sequence is CASSLVAGGRVWTDTQYF. The CDR3 DNA reads TGTGCCAGCAGCTTAGTAGCGGGGGGAAGGGTGTGGACAGATACGCAGTATTTT.